Listed below are T cell receptor beta chains from one sample, sequenced in a study of blood T cell repertoires in COVID-19. The table came from immunoSEQ multiplex PCR; TCRdb's copy has only in-frame clones and leaves some out. The table lists approximately 220,000 clones, around 87% of them singletons. The sample consisted of peripheral blood. The receptor source for this set is a man in his 60s with acute or convalescent COVID-19. The CDR3 runs from the conserved cysteine through the conserved F or W. A D gene is named only where the DNA matches it firmly. Some rows mark clone size as missing; the rest say once, few, many or name a class of expanded clone.

>TRBJ2-5|TRBV5-1|NA|NA
TGCGCCAGCAGCCCGACACAGACGGTCCGAGAGACCCAGTACTTC
CASSPTQTVRETQYF
>TRBJ1-5|TRBV11-2|NA|few
TGTGCCAGCAGTTCACAGGGAGGGGGACAGCCCCAGCATTTT
CASSSQGGGQPQHF
>TRBJ2-5|TRBV5-1|TRBD1|once
TGCGCCAGCAGCTTACAGGGGGCCCAAGAGACCCAGTACTTC
CASSLQGAQETQYF
>TRBJ1-2|TRBV6-4|NA|NA
TGTGCCAGCAGTGAATCCGGGACACCCGGGGGCTACACCTTC
CASSESGTPGGYTF
>TRBJ1-5|TRBV5-6|TRBD1|NA
TGTGCCAGCAGCTCCCAACTTACAGGGGGGAATCAGCCCCAGCATTTT
CASSSQLTGGNQPQHF
>TRBJ2-7|TRBV4-2|TRBD1|NA
TGTGCCAGCAGCCAAGACGGACAGGGAACCTACGAGCAGTACTTC
CASSQDGQGTYEQYF
>TRBJ2-5|TRBV3-1/TRBV3-2|TRBD2|once
TGTGCCAGCAGCCACCTTCTAGCGGGGTTCCAAGAGACCCAGTACTTC
CASSHLLAGFQETQYF
>TRBJ2-7|TRBV19|NA|once
TGTGCCAGTAGTGTAACATGGAGCTCCTACGAGCAGTACTTC
CASSVTWSSYEQYF
>TRBJ1-5|TRBV3-1/TRBV3-2|TRBD1|NA
TGTGCCAGCAGCCAATGGGGACAGGGGACTCAGCCCCAGCATTTT
CASSQWGQGTQPQHF
>TRBJ1-2|TRBV9|NA|NA
TGTGCCAGTTCGGCGGCGGGGGCTTCTAACTATGGCTACACCTTC
CASSAAGASNYGYTF
>TRBJ1-2|TRBV11-2|NA|NA
TGTGCCAGCAGCTTAGGAGCTTACTATGGCTACACCTTC
CASSLGAYYGYTF
>TRBJ2-7|TRBV6-5|TRBD2|NA
TGTGCCAGCAGTTACCAAGCGGGGCTGGGCGAGCAGTACTTC
CASSYQAGLGEQYF
>TRBJ2-2|TRBV2|TRBD1|NA
TGTGCCAGCAGCCAGGGGGCGGGATACACCGGGGAGCTGTTTTTT
CASSQGAGYTGELFF
>TRBJ1-1|TRBV7-2|TRBD1|NA
TGTGCCAGCAGCTTTGACAGGGGGCGAGGCACTGAAGCTTTCTTT
CASSFDRGRGTEAFF
>TRBJ1-3|TRBV30|NA|NA
TGTGCCTGGAAGAGTGGAAACACCATATATTTT
CAWKSGNTIYF
>TRBJ2-1|TRBV7-9|TRBD1|NA
TGTGCCAGCAGCCCTATCCCCGGGACAGGGGTTAAGCGGGAGCAGTTCTTC
CASSPIPGTGVKREQFF
>TRBJ2-1|TRBV4-2|TRBD2|NA
TGTGCCAGCAGCCAAGGCCTCGCTAGCGGGGGGGCCTCCTACAATGAGCAGTTCTTC
CASSQGLASGGASYNEQFF
>TRBJ2-5|TRBV12-3/TRBV12-4|NA|NA
TGTGCCAGCATTTCGACGGGGAGTGGAACCCAGTACTTC
CASISTGSGTQYF
>TRBJ2-7|TRBV3-1/TRBV3-2|NA|few
TGTGCCAGCAGCCAATCTGCGTACGAGCAGTACTTC
CASSQSAYEQYF
>TRBJ1-6|TRBV27|NA|NA
TGTGCCAGCAGTTTCCTCCTCCCGACAGATAGCTCCTATAATTCACCCCTCCACTTT
CASSFLLPTDSSYNSPLHF
>TRBJ2-5|TRBV6-2/TRBV6-3|TRBD2|NA
TGTGCCACCAGACCTCTAGCGGGGTACCAAGAGACCCAGTACTTC
CATRPLAGYQETQYF
>TRBJ2-7|TRBV19|NA|NA
TGTGCCAGTAGTAGGCGGTCCACGCCGTACGAGCAGTACTTC
CASSRRSTPYEQYF
>TRBJ2-3|TRBV6-5|NA|NA
TGTGCCAGCAGTTACTGGGCTAACCCCACAGATACGCAGTATTTT
CASSYWANPTDTQYF
>TRBJ1-4|TRBV7-9|TRBD1|NA
TGTGCCAGCGCGACAGGGTATACTGAAAAACTGTTTTTT
CASATGYTEKLFF
>TRBJ2-1|TRBV4-3|NA|NA
TGCGCCAGCAGCCAAATCGCCCCGGACAATGAGCAGTTCTTC
CASSQIAPDNEQFF
>TRBJ2-7|TRBV7-9|TRBD1|NA
TGTGCCAGCAGCCTCAGCACCGGGACAGGGGCCGAGCAGTACTTC
CASSLSTGTGAEQYF
>TRBJ1-2|TRBV20-1|NA|once
TGCAGTGCTAGACAGGGTGCCACCTTC
CSARQGATF
>TRBJ2-3|TRBV7-9|TRBD1|NA
TGTGCCAGCAGCCCAGACAGGGGAAGGGCGTATTTT
CASSPDRGRAYF
>TRBJ2-5|TRBV4-2|NA|NA
TGTGCCAGCAGCCAAGCGTCGCTGCGGGGAGGCGAGACCCAGTACTTC
CASSQASLRGGETQYF
>TRBJ1-2|TRBV29-1|NA|NA
TGCAGCGTTGTGGGCAGGGCGAGTGCTAACTATGGCTACACCTTC
CSVVGRASANYGYTF
>TRBJ1-2|TRBV3-1/TRBV3-2|NA|NA
TGTGCCAGCAGCCCCTGGGCGGGGCACGACTATGGCTACACCTTC
CASSPWAGHDYGYTF
>TRBJ1-1|TRBV27|NA|NA
TGTGCCAGCAGTCAACAGGCCCCGGGTTACACTGAAGCTTTCTTT
CASSQQAPGYTEAFF
>TRBJ2-5|TRBV2|TRBD1|NA
TGTGCCAGCAGTGCGTTCAGGGGGCGAGCAGAGACCCAGTACTTC
CASSAFRGRAETQYF
>TRBJ2-2|TRBV7-9|NA|NA
TGTGCCAGCAGCTTAGCGAAGGGCCAGGGTCCGACCGGGGAGCTGTTTTTT
CASSLAKGQGPTGELFF
>TRBJ2-3|TRBV7-3|NA|NA
TGTGCCAGCAGCCCCCTGATCTCGAGTAGCACAGATACGCAGTATTTT
CASSPLISSSTDTQYF
>TRBJ2-3|TRBV9|TRBD2|NA
TGTGCCAGCAGCGTGGGACTAGATTTCGAGGGGTCGGCAGATACGCAGTATTTT
CASSVGLDFEGSADTQYF
>TRBJ1-2|TRBV7-9|TRBD1|NA
TGTGCCAGCAGCTCCCCAACCCCGGGACAGGGGGATCGTAACTATGGCTACACCTTC
CASSSPTPGQGDRNYGYTF
>TRBJ2-7|TRBV6-5|NA|many
TGTGCCAGCAGACTGGCGACAGGCCCCGTCTACGAGCAGTACTTC
CASRLATGPVYEQYF
>TRBJ2-7|TRBV5-5|TRBD2|NA
TGTGCCAGCAGCTCCACCCGGCTAGCGGGTGATACCTACGAGCAGTACTTC
CASSSTRLAGDTYEQYF
>TRBJ2-1|TRBV6-1|NA|NA
TGTGCCAGCAGTGAATGGTTAGGAGGGCGGGATGAGCAGTTCTTC
CASSEWLGGRDEQFF
>TRBJ2-2|TRBV9|NA|NA
TGTGCCAGCAGGGCAACAGCTAACACCGGGGAGCTGTTTTTT
CASRATANTGELFF
>TRBJ1-5|TRBV7-9|TRBD1|NA
TGTGCCAGCAGCTCTCGCGAGACAGGGAATCAGCCCCAGCATTTT
CASSSRETGNQPQHF
>TRBJ2-7|TRBV5-1|TRBD1|NA
TGCGCCAGCAGCTCGCCTCCGGGACAGGGCCTTTTCTCCTACGAGCAGTACTTC
CASSSPPGQGLFSYEQYF
>TRBJ2-5|TRBV5-1|TRBD2|NA
TGCGCCAGCAGCTCGCTAAGCGGGGGGGCTGAAGAGACCCAGTACTTC
CASSSLSGGAEETQYF
>TRBJ2-1|TRBV7-3|TRBD1|NA
TGTGCCAGCAGCTTAAATCCGGGCCAGGGGGTAAACAATGAGCAGTTCTTC
CASSLNPGQGVNNEQFF